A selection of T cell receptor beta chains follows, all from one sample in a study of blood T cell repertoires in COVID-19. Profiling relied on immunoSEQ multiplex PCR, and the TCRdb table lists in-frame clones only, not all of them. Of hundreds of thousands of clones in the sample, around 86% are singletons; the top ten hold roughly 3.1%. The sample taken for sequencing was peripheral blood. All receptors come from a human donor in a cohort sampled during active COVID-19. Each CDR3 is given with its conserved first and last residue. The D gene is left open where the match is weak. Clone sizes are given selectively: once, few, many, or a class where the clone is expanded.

CASSVTGTGGSYTF,TGCGCCAGCAGCGTAACCGGGACAGGGGGCAGCTACACCTTC,14,TRBV5-1,TRBD1,.,TRBJ1-2
CASSLGLAGGETQYF,TGTGCCAGCAGCTTGGGGCTAGCGGGAGGAGAGACCCAGTACTTC,15,TRBV7-3,TRBD2,.,TRBJ2-5
CASSLIAEVYEQYF,TGTGCCAGCAGTTTAATTGCGGAGGTCTACGAGCAGTACTTC,14,TRBV28,.,.,TRBJ2-7
CASSFGGDSSYGYTF,TGCGCCAGCAGCTTTGGGGGCGATAGTTCGTATGGCTACACCTTC,15,TRBV5-1,.,.,TRBJ1-2
CASSSYTGEGTGELFF,TGCGCCAGCAGCTCCTACACAGGGGAAGGAACCGGGGAGCTGTTTTTT,16,TRBV5-1,TRBD1,.,TRBJ2-2
CSVVWNTEAFF,TGCAGCGTTGTATGGAACACTGAAGCTTTCTTT,11,TRBV29-1,.,.,TRBJ1-1
CASRELDSHEQYF,TGTGCCAGCAGGGAGTTGGACAGCCACGAGCAGTACTTC,13,TRBV5-4,.,.,TRBJ2-7
CASSNRDRTPFQRNTIYF,TGTGCCAGCAGCAACCGGGACAGAACCCCGTTTCAAAGAAACACCATATATTTT,18,TRBV21-1,.,.,TRBJ1-3
CASSSSDSATNEKLFF,TGCGCCAGCAGCTCTTCTGACAGTGCAACTAATGAAAAACTGTTTTTT,16,TRBV5-1,.,.,TRBJ1-4
CASSQSSGNTIYF,TGCGCCAGCAGCCAGTCCTCTGGAAACACCATATATTTT,13,TRBV5-1,.,.,TRBJ1-3
CASSQDNPTSGGSVYEQYF,TGCGCCAGCAGCCAAGATAATCCGACTAGCGGGGGGAGTGTGTACGAGCAGTACTTC,19,TRBV4-1,TRBD2,.,TRBJ2-7
CSVAPGLATRGTDTQYF,TGCAGCGTTGCCCCGGGACTAGCTACAAGGGGCACAGATACGCAGTATTTT,17,TRBV29-1,TRBD2,once,TRBJ2-3
CSAPTGVTAFF,TGCAGTGCTCCGACAGGGGTTACGGCTTTCTTT,11,TRBV20-1,TRBD1,.,TRBJ1-1
CASSLEASGSNTGELFF,TGTGCCAGCAGCTTAGAGGCTAGCGGGTCGAACACCGGGGAGCTGTTTTTT,17,TRBV11-2,TRBD2,.,TRBJ2-2
CASSLKTVAQGNTGELFF,TGTGCCAGCAGCTTAAAGACCGTAGCACAAGGGAACACCGGGGAGCTGTTTTTT,18,TRBV7-2,.,.,TRBJ2-2
CASSQVLDIPSSYNSPLHF,TGTGCCAGCAGCCAAGTCCTGGACATCCCGAGCTCCTATAATTCACCCCTCCACTTT,19,TRBV4-2,.,.,TRBJ1-6
CASSSGQGSTGELFF,TGCGCCAGCAGCTCAGGACAGGGGAGTACCGGGGAGCTGTTTTTT,15,TRBV5-1,TRBD1,.,TRBJ2-2
CASSLAVGRGNTIYF,TGTGCCAGCAGCTTAGCGGTAGGGAGGGGAAACACCATATATTTT,15,TRBV7-2,.,once,TRBJ1-3
CASSYRGSNEKLFF,TGTGCCAGCAGCTACAGGGGCTCTAATGAAAAACTGTTTTTT,14,TRBV7-9,TRBD1,.,TRBJ1-4
CAWSVLGTGHGYTF,TGTGCCTGGAGTGTACTTGGGACAGGGCATGGCTACACCTTC,14,TRBV30,TRBD1,.,TRBJ1-2
CATSEAPGNTIYF,TGTGCCACCAGTGAGGCCCCTGGAAACACCATATATTTT,13,TRBV24-1,.,.,TRBJ1-3
CASSPVWDTTYEQYF,TGTGCCAGCAGCCCCGTTTGGGACACAACCTACGAGCAGTACTTC,15,TRBV5-6,.,.,TRBJ2-7
CASSERDFTLNTEAFF,TGTGCCAGCAGTGAGAGGGACTTCACATTGAACACTGAAGCTTTCTTT,16,TRBV2,.,.,TRBJ1-1
CASRADRDNEKLFF,TGTGCCAGCAGAGCGGACAGGGATAATGAAAAACTGTTTTTT,14,TRBV6-6,TRBD1,.,TRBJ1-4
CASSQGNLATYNEQFF,TGTGCCAGCAGCCAAGGGAATCTAGCGACCTACAATGAGCAGTTCTTC,16,TRBV3-1/TRBV3-2,.,.,TRBJ2-1
CASSKDRVSYEQYF,TGTGCCAGCAGCAAGGACAGGGTCTCCTACGAGCAGTACTTC,14,TRBV5-6,TRBD1,once,TRBJ2-7
CASRDRVDQPQHF,TGTGCCAGTAGAGACAGGGTGGATCAGCCCCAGCATTTT,13,TRBV19,TRBD1,.,TRBJ1-5
CASSPVILGETQYF,TGTGCCAGCAGCCCAGTAATACTAGGGGAGACCCAGTACTTC,14,TRBV11-1,.,.,TRBJ2-5
CASSPLGTGDHYEQYF,TGCGCCAGCAGCCCACTTGGGACAGGCGACCACTACGAGCAGTACTTC,16,TRBV5-1,TRBD1,.,TRBJ2-7
CASSPSGRAGGELFF,TGTGCCAGCAGCCCTAGCGGGAGGGCCGGCGGGGAGCTGTTTTTT,15,TRBV7-9,TRBD2,.,TRBJ2-2
CASSARGDSYEQYF,TGCGCCAGCAGTGCACGCGGGGACTCCTACGAGCAGTACTTC,14,TRBV10-2,.,.,TRBJ2-7
CASSPLGGRLYEQYF,TGTGCCAGCAGTCCCCTAGGCGGGAGGCTCTACGAGCAGTACTTC,15,TRBV2,TRBD2,.,TRBJ2-7
CASSFGTGANEQFF,TGCGCCAGCAGCTTTGGGACAGGGGCCAATGAGCAGTTCTTC,14,TRBV5-1,TRBD1,.,TRBJ2-1
CAISETNRQETQYF,TGTGCCATCAGTGAGACTAACCGGCAAGAGACCCAGTACTTC,14,TRBV10-3,.,.,TRBJ2-5
CASSLGVDRESDTQYF,TGCGCCAGCAGCTTGGGAGTGGACAGGGAGTCAGATACGCAGTATTTT,16,TRBV5-1,TRBD1,.,TRBJ2-3
CASSGGPRETQYF,TGTGCCAGCAGTGGGGGCCCCCGGGAGACCCAGTACTTC,13,TRBV12-3/TRBV12-4,.,.,TRBJ2-5
CAWMASAIGDEQFF,TGTGCCTGGATGGCTAGTGCGATCGGCGATGAGCAGTTCTTC,14,TRBV30,.,.,TRBJ2-1
CASSSGKKDTGELFF,TGTGCCAGCAGTTCCGGGAAGAAGGACACCGGGGAGCTGTTTTTT,15,TRBV6-1,.,.,TRBJ2-2
CASSVGSGIGVETQYF,TGTGCCAGCAGCGTAGGTAGCGGGATTGGCGTGGAGACCCAGTACTTC,16,TRBV9,TRBD2,once,TRBJ2-5
CASTTGTRQYF,TGTGCCAGCACGACAGGGACGCGGCAGTACTTC,11,TRBV6-5,TRBD1,once,TRBJ2-7